Listed below are T cell receptor beta chains from one sample, sequenced in a study of CD8+ T cells in alopecia areata. Sequencing was performed with immunoSEQ multiplex PCR; in TCRdb, only in-frame clones are kept and a portion is missing. The repertoire has roughly 190,000 clones, roughly 60% of them found once; the top ten carry about 1.3%. This specimen consisted of CD4+ T cells sorted from blood, obtained at week 49, from a patient treated with tofacitinib. The receptors originated from a human donor with alopecia areata. Each CDR3 is given with its conserved first and last residue.

V,J,CDR3
TRBV2,TRBJ1-2,CASSERGQLYRYTF
TRBV30,TRBJ1-6,CAWSRQSLSYNSPLHF
TRBV10-3,TRBJ1-2,CAISGAIGYTF
TRBV5-1,TRBJ2-6,CASSQTGLSGANVLTF
TRBV4-3,TRBJ2-1,CASSQDGQVNEQFF
TRBV30,TRBJ2-2,CAWSVRNTGELFF
TRBV7-2,TRBJ2-3,CASSTNPGQGDTDTQYF
TRBV30,TRBJ1-1,CAWSETGTEAFF
TRBV29-1,TRBJ2-1,CSVEVYVPSYNEQFF
TRBV9,TRBJ2-5,CASSVVDLALLWMSETQYF
TRBV14,TRBJ2-7,CASSQRQGARISYEQYF
TRBV5-1,TRBJ1-1,CASRTPGQGTEAFF
TRBV9,TRBJ2-3,CASSVGLADATQYF
TRBV15,TRBJ2-7,CATSRTAGTYEQYF
TRBV7-2,TRBJ2-2,CASSLAATTNTGELFF
TRBV29-1,TRBJ2-7,CSVGLTTYEQYF
TRBV6-5,TRBJ2-4,CATGGPALAKNIQYF
TRBV28,TRBJ2-7,CASSRYEQYF
TRBV29-1,TRBJ2-6,CSAKDRSGANVLTF
TRBV7-9,TRBJ2-2,CASGGLAGELFF
TRBV27,TRBJ1-2,CASSRRRGGNYGYTF
TRBV29-1,TRBJ2-1,CSVPGQAYNEQFF
TRBV29-1,TRBJ2-7,CSVEGLTGDYEQYF
TRBV7-2,TRBJ2-5,CASSLEPSGVSSVTQYF
TRBV6-5,TRBJ1-5,CASSSRQGWNQPQHF
TRBV11-2,TRBJ2-7,CASSLTGGTVYEQYF
TRBV7-3,TRBJ1-1,CASSLRGTAKMNTEAFF
TRBV30,TRBJ2-3,CAWNRSPFSTDTQYF
TRBV4-1,TRBJ2-7,CASSQGWGQGVNEQYF
TRBV12-5,TRBJ2-2,CASGIDNTGELFF
TRBV7-3,TRBJ2-3,CASSLREGDTQYF
TRBV27,TRBJ2-1,CASSHTQPPNEQFF
TRBV6-6,TRBJ1-1,CASSYPGEAFF
TRBV29-1,TRBJ1-2,CSVEEQTLYGYTF
TRBV30,TRBJ1-4,CAWNHRDRINEKLFF
TRBV29-1,TRBJ1-2,CSVDFSRDSGGYTF
TRBV29-1,TRBJ2-7,CSVVFLGSQNSYEQYF
TRBV7-9,TRBJ1-2,CASRRTPGDSNYGYTF
TRBV10-3,TRBJ1-5,CAIRAENQPQHF
TRBV5-1,TRBJ2-4,CASSLLGQNIQYF
TRBV29-1,TRBJ2-7,CSAYLLGQSSYEQYF
TRBV20-1,TRBJ1-1,CSTGSLTEAFF